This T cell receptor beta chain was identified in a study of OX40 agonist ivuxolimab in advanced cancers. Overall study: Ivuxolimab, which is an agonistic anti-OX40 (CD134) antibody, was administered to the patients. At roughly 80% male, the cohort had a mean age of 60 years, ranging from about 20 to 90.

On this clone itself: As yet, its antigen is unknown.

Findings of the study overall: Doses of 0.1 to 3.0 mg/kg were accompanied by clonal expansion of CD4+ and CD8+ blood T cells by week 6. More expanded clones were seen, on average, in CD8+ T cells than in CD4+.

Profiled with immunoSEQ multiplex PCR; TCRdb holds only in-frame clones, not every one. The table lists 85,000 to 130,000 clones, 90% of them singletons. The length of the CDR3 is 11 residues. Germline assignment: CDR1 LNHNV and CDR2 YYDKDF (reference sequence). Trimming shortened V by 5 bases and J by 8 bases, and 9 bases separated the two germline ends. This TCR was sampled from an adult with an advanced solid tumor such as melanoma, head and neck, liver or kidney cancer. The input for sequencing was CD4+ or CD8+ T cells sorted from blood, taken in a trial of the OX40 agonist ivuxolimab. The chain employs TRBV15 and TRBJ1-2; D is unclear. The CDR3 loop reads CATSGLQGYTF. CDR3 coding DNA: TGTGCCACCAGCGGGTTACAAGGCTACACCTTC.